This is a list of T cell receptor beta chains from one sample in a study of cytomegalovirus exposure and HLA in healthy donors. Using immunoSEQ multiplex PCR, the repertoire was profiled, and TCRdb retains in-frame clones only, with some absent. The sample has about 140,000 clones; approximately 84% are singletons. Material for sequencing was PBMCs. These receptors all stem from an older woman in good health and CMV-seropositive. Each CDR3 is given with its conserved first and last residue. A D gene is named only where the DNA matches it firmly. The size entry is marked missing in some rows and otherwise reads once, few, many or a size class.

clone_size j_call d_call v_call cdr3_aa cdr3_nt
NA TRBJ2-7 TRBD1 TRBV5-4 CASSSGVKRGGDEQYF TGTGCCAGCAGCTCAGGGGTTAAGAGAGGGGGCGACGAGCAGTACTTC
few TRBJ2-7 NA TRBV7-9 CASSLLEQTRDEQYF TGTGCCAGCAGCTTACTAGAGCAGACTCGAGACGAGCAGTACTTC
NA TRBJ2-7 TRBD2 TRBV6-1 CASSEAGGEPYEQYF TGTGCCAGCAGTGAAGCTGGGGGGGAACCCTACGAGCAGTACTTC
NA TRBJ2-1 TRBD1 TRBV19 CASSTDRVSEQFF TGTGCCAGTAGTACCGACAGGGTTTCTGAGCAGTTCTTC
NA TRBJ2-7 NA TRBV6-1 CASRMLQWQGEQYF TGTGCCAGCAGGATGCTTCAATGGCAGGGGGAGCAGTACTTC
NA TRBJ1-2 TRBD1 TRBV9 CASSARQGNYGYTF TGTGCCAGCAGCGCCCGACAGGGAAACTATGGCTACACCTTC
few TRBJ2-3 TRBD2 TRBV6-1 CASSGLAGTSTDTQYF TGTGCCAGCAGTGGCCTAGCGGGCACTAGCACAGATACGCAGTATTTT
NA TRBJ2-7 TRBD1 TRBV10-3 CAINPGTGRYEQYF TGTGCCATCAATCCCGGGACAGGGCGCTACGAGCAGTACTTC
once TRBJ2-7 TRBD2 TRBV27 CASSQRGRPYEQYF TGTGCCAGCAGCCAGCGGGGCCGTCCTTACGAGCAGTACTTC
NA TRBJ2-7 TRBD1 TRBV28 CASREGQGWAYEQYF TGTGCCAGCAGGGAGGGACAGGGGTGGGCCTACGAGCAGTACTTC
NA TRBJ2-7 NA TRBV14 CASSQGGVPYEQYF TGTGCCAGCAGCCAGGGTGGAGTCCCCTACGAGCAGTACTTC
once TRBJ2-4 NA TRBV28 CASSSHRRAGIKNIQYF TGTGCCAGCAGTTCCCACCGGCGAGCCGGGATCAAAAACATTCAGTACTTC
NA TRBJ1-1 TRBD1 TRBV27 CASSSDRGRTWGTEAFF TGTGCCAGCAGTTCCGACAGGGGACGAACTTGGGGGACTGAAGCTTTCTTT
NA TRBJ2-6 TRBD1 TRBV9 CASSARQGRTFTGANVLTF TGTGCCAGCAGCGCCCGACAGGGGAGAACTTTTACTGGGGCCAACGTCCTGACTTTC
NA TRBJ2-3 TRBD2 TRBV14 CASSGLAGVTDTQYF TGTGCCAGCTCGGGACTAGCGGGAGTAACAGATACGCAGTATTTT
NA TRBJ2-2 NA TRBV7-7 CASSTANTGELFF TGTGCTAGCAGCACAGCGAACACCGGGGAGCTGTTTTTT
NA TRBJ2-3 NA TRBV7-9 CASSSRTAPDTQYF TGTGCCAGCAGCTCCCGGACTGCACCAGATACGCAGTATTTT
NA TRBJ1-3 NA TRBV30 CAWSLGQDSGNTIYF TGTGCCTGGAGCCTGGGGCAGGACTCTGGAAACACCATATATTTT
once TRBJ1-2 NA TRBV4-2 CASSQGDTYGGDGYTF TGTGCCAGCAGCCAAGGAGACACGTACGGCGGGGATGGCTACACCTTC
NA TRBJ2-7 NA TRBV29-1 CSVEHNSDSSYEQYF TGCAGCGTTGAGCATAATTCGGACAGTTCCTACGAGCAGTACTTC
few TRBJ1-2 NA TRBV10-3 CAISAPTNYGYTF TGTGCCATCAGTGCCCCCACTAACTATGGCTACACCTTC
NA TRBJ1-4 NA TRBV4-3 CASSQDYSNEKLFF TGCGCCAGCAGCCAAGATTACAGCAATGAAAAACTGTTTTTT
NA TRBJ2-2 TRBD2 TRBV6-6 CASSYSVAGRGGELFF TGTGCCAGCAGTTACTCGGTAGCGGGAAGAGGCGGGGAGCTGTTTTTT
NA TRBJ2-1 TRBD2 TRBV11-1 CASSLPGLAQDEQFF TGTGCCAGCAGCTTGCCGGGACTAGCGCAGGATGAGCAGTTCTTC
NA TRBJ1-1 NA TRBV7-9 CASSPKDSLNTEAFF TGTGCCAGCAGCCCCAAGGACAGTTTGAACACTGAAGCTTTCTTT
NA TRBJ2-5 TRBD1 TRBV23-1 CASSHPTGNQETQYF TGCGCCAGCAGTCATCCGACAGGGAACCAAGAGACCCAGTACTTC
NA TRBJ1-5 NA TRBV29-1 CSVARDSNQPQHF TGCAGCGTAGCCAGGGATAGCAATCAGCCCCAGCATTTT
NA TRBJ2-3 TRBD2 TRBV4-3 CASSLSGRGTDTQYF TGCGCCAGCAGCCTGAGCGGGAGGGGCACAGATACGCAGTATTTT
NA TRBJ2-7 NA TRBV30 CAWSVRLGWAEQYF TGTGCCTGGAGTGTACGACTAGGCTGGGCCGAGCAGTACTTC
NA TRBJ1-1 NA TRBV28 CASSLSGKGTEAFF TGTGCCAGCAGTTTGTCGGGAAAGGGCACTGAAGCTTTCTTT
NA TRBJ1-5 NA TRBV6-1 CASSDTQGYSNQPQHF TGTGCCAGCAGTGATACACAGGGCTATAGCAATCAGCCCCAGCATTTT
NA TRBJ1-4 NA TRBV5-4 CASSLRGGSNEKLFF TGTGCCAGCAGCTTAAGAGGAGGGAGTAATGAAAAACTGTTTTTT
NA TRBJ2-1 NA TRBV30 CAWSPVREQFF TGTGCCTGGAGCCCAGTTCGCGAGCAGTTCTTC
few TRBJ1-2 TRBD1 TRBV11-2 CASSTTGGFNYGYTF TGTGCCAGCAGCACCACAGGGGGCTTTAACTATGGCTACACCTTC
NA TRBJ2-3 NA TRBV9 CASSPWVANTDTQYF TGTGCCAGCAGCCCCTGGGTAGCCAACACAGATACGCAGTATTTT
NA TRBJ2-1 NA TRBV27 CASSQYNEQFF TGTGCCAGCAGCCAATACAATGAGCAGTTCTTC
NA TRBJ2-5 TRBD2 TRBV14 CASSQASGRGETQYF TGTGCCAGCAGCCAGGCTAGCGGGAGAGGGGAGACCCAGTACTTC
NA TRBJ2-1 TRBD2 TRBV5-6 CASSLASGRNPYNEQFF TGTGCCAGCAGCTTGGCAAGCGGGAGGAACCCTTACAATGAGCAGTTCTTC
NA TRBJ2-7 NA TRBV28 CASSFETNLSEQYF TGTGCCAGCAGTTTCGAGACCAACTTGAGCGAGCAGTACTTC
NA TRBJ2-7 TRBD2 TRBV30 CAWSPPAGGSYEQYF TGTGCCTGGAGCCCCCCAGCGGGAGGATCCTACGAGCAGTACTTC
NA TRBJ2-2 TRBD2 TRBV19 CASSLTSGSGELFF TGTGCCAGTAGTCTAACTAGCGGCAGCGGGGAGCTGTTTTTT